The entry below describes one TCR beta chain. Trimming pared 1 base from V and 4 bases from J, leaving 10 bases between. The V gene's germline CDR1 is MNHNS and CDR2 SASEGT. The CDR3 extends over 15 amino acids. Measured with immunoSEQ multiplex PCR; TCRdb has only the in-frame clones, and not every one. Here the sample spans tens of thousands of clones, around 94% being singletons. This entry is derived from a study of T cell changes during pregnancy in multiple sclerosis. Sequenced here: CD8+ T cells from peripheral blood mononuclear cells, sampled in the third trimester of pregnancy. The V gene is TRBV6-1, the J gene TRBJ2-2; D is possibly TRBD1 (6 bases). This TCR was recovered from a female donor with multiple sclerosis, enrolled in a pregnancy study. CDR3 coding DNA: TGTGCCAGCAGTGAAGACAGGGACCTCACCGGGGAGCTGTTTTTT. It is translated as CASSEDRDLTGELFF.